Following are 11 T cell receptor beta chains from one sample sequenced in a study of T-cell memory formation after mild COVID-19. MiXCR, applied by TCRdb to the 5' RACE reads, yields one record per CDR3 protein. The sample carries about 350,000 distinct CDR3 sequences, around an eighth recorded once. Sequenced material: PBMCs or a T cell subset sorted from them (not recorded which). These receptors were obtained from a man aged 18 to 35 who had mild COVID-19 (a few samples of this study predate the infection). Cell type and time point are not known.

The chain joins TRBV5-1 to TRBJ1-2, with TRBD1 matching over 10 bases. Unmatched junction bases numbered 6, after V lost 0 bases and J lost 4 bases. This CDR3 contains 16 residues. Germline V gives CDR1 SGHRS, CDR2 YFSETQ. The CDR3 DNA reads TGCGCCAGCAGCTTGGGACAGGGGGCGCAAGGCTATGGCTACACCTTC. Translated: CASSLGQGAQGYGYTF.

The gene calls are TRBV2 and TRBJ2-6, with D unclear. The germline CDR1 and CDR2 sequences are SNHLY and FYNNEI. V dropped 7 bases and J dropped 2 bases, with 9 bases sitting between them. This CDR3 has 14 residues. CDR3 bases: TGTGCCAGCACTAGGGCCCCTGGGGCCAACGTCCTGACTTTC. Translated: CASTRAPGANVLTF.

The rearrangement uses TRBV5-1 and TRBJ2-3; TRBD2 agrees at 12 bases. Germline V lookup: CDR1 SGHRS, CDR2 YFSETQ. CDR3 length: 17 amino acids. The J segment lost 2 bases and the V segment lost 0 bases, leaving 4 bases of the junction unmatched. CDR3 sequence: CASSLGASGGVTDTQYF. CDR3 DNA: TGCGCCAGCAGCTTGGGCGCTAGCGGGGGGGTCACAGATACGCAGTATTTT.

This clonotype came up many times. The gene calls are TRBV5-1 and TRBJ2-1, with 8 nucleotides matching TRBD1. This CDR3 is 16 amino acids long. The trim removed 4 bases at V and 3 bases at J, leaving 9 bases unmatched. Germline V CDR1 and CDR2: SGHRS, YFSETQ. The CDR3 DNA sequence: TGCGCCAGCAGCCTGTACAGGGGGTCAGGCTACAATGAGCAGTTCTTC. This translates into CASSLYRGSGYNEQFF. The full variable domain, rest sourced from reference TRBV5-1 and TRBJ2-1, is KAGVTQTPRYLIKTRGQQVTLSCSPISGHRSVSWYQQTPGQGLQFLFEYFSETQRNKGNFPGRFSGRQFSNSRSEMNVSTLELGDSALYLCASSLYRGSGYNEQFFGPGTRLTVL.

This chain joins TRBV6-2 or TRBV6-3 and TRBJ1-5; 12 nucleotides align to TRBD1. The V segment lost 0 bases and the J segment 7 bases; nucleotides outside the gene matches: 10. This CDR3 has 18 amino acids. CDR1 is MNHEY and CDR2 is SVGEGT in the germline V gene. The CDR3 sequence: CASSYSPGQGALGQPQHF. The CDR3 region has the DNA TGTGCCAGCAGTTACTCTCCGGGACAGGGGGCTCTAGGACAGCCCCAGCATTTT.

J is TRBJ1-1 and V is TRBV29-1; 7 bases are a match to TRBD1. From germline, CDR1 is SQVTM and CDR2 ANQGSEA. The CDR3 sequence is 13 residues long. V gave up 3 bases and J gave up 1 base; unmatched junction bases: 2. The CDR3 DNA reads TGCAGCGTTGACTCAGGGGGGAACACTGAAGCTTTCTTT. Amino acid sequence: CSVDSGGNTEAFF.

This clonotype was seen repeatedly, ten times or more. The rearrangement joins TRBV20-1 to TRBJ2-5, with D maybe TRBD1 (6 bases). V was clipped by 0 bases and J by 2 bases, with 13 bases between them. This CDR3 region has 15 residues. Germline assignment: CDR1 DFQATT and CDR2 SNEGSKA (reference sequence). In DNA, the CDR3 is TGCAGTGCTAGAGATATGACAGGTGGACAAGAGACCCAGTACTTC. Its protein product is CSARDMTGGQETQYF.

The rearrangement joins TRBV11-2 to TRBJ2-4; TRBD1 matches at 8 bases. In germline, CDR1 is SGHAT, CDR2 FQNNGV. The CDR3 has 16 amino acids. Unmatched junction bases numbered 10, after V lost 5 bases and J lost 4 bases. CDR3 bases: TGTGCCAGCAGCCTACTAGCCGGGACAGGAAAAAACATTCAGTACTTC. This gives the protein CASSLLAGTGKNIQYF.

J is TRBJ2-4 and V is TRBV20-1; 8 bases are shared with TRBD1. CDR3 size: 17 residues. The germline CDR1 and CDR2 sequences are DFQATT and SNEGSKA (reference sequence). V shed 2 bases, J shed 8 bases, and the junction held 17 bases outside the gene matches. The DNA for the CDR3 is TGCAGTGCTAGATCCCCGCCTTCCAGGGGGCGCGGGGACATTCAGTACTTC. Translated: CSARSPPSRGRGDIQYF.

The V gene is TRBV19, the J gene TRBJ2-7, with TRBD1 identical over 9 bases. The germline CDR1 and CDR2 sequences are LNHDA and SQIVND (reference sequence). This CDR3 region has 13 residues. V lost 7 bases to trimming and J lost 3 bases; unmatched junction nucleotides: 4. This CDR3 reads CASTRTGDYEQYF. CDR3 sequence (DNA): TGTGCCAGTACCCGGACAGGGGACTACGAGCAGTACTTC.

This clonotype occurred a few times. The chain joins TRBV4-3 to TRBJ1-5, with 8 bases fitting TRBD1. The trim removed 4 bases at V and 7 bases at J, leaving 6 bases unmatched. The CDR3 contains 14 residues. Germline V gives CDR1 LGHNA, CDR2 YSLEER. CDR3 region: CASSPGQGRQPQHF. Written as DNA, the CDR3 is TGCGCCAGCAGCCCAGGACAGGGCCGGCAGCCCCAGCATTTT.